This T cell receptor (beta chain) was recovered during a study of cytomegalovirus exposure and HLA in healthy donors. Per germline, CDR1 SGHVS and CDR2 FQNEAQ. This CDR3 region has 15 residues. V shed 5 bases, J shed 5 bases, and the junction held 8 bases outside the gene matches. On this clone itself: What it recognizes is unknown.

General study results and limits: Some TCR beta chains (about 170 of them) were listed as cytomegalovirus-associated. In an earlier analysis, in approximately 630 donors, most V segments appeared productive either ~87% or ~30% of the time. One variant, a missense change in DCLRE1C, was linked in a later analysis to TCR beta V- and J-gene trimming. The authors excluded some V segments, including TRBV6-2 and TRBV6-3, as indistinguishable.

It was with 60 Vbeta and 13 Jbeta primers that the PCR ran. TCRdb's copy holds only in-frame clones and misses some; the assay was immunoSEQ multiplex PCR. The top ten hold more than 4% of the sample, which has 110,000 to 150,000 clones, roughly 70% seen once. The chain has TRBV7-8 and TRBJ2-2; 7 bases line up with TRBD2. The source is a man aged 60-69 years in good health and CMV-seronegative. The sample consisted of PBMCs. The CDR3 is CASSVTSARTGELFF. The CDR3 DNA is TGTGCCAGCAGCGTAACTAGCGCGAGAACCGGGGAGCTGTTTTTT. Complete variable domain (other parts from reference TRBV7-8 and TRBJ2-2): GAGVSQSPRYKVAKRGQDVALRCDPISGHVSLFWYQQALGQGPEFLTYFQNEAQLDKSGLPSDRFFAERPEGSVSTLKIQRTQQEDSAVYLCASSVTSARTGELFFGEGSRLTVL.